This T cell receptor (beta chain) was captured by sequencing in a study of T cells in tuberculosis. Study in general: This South African cohort compared adolescents with or without latent tuberculosis against adults with active tuberculosis.

Points from the study as a whole: Active tuberculosis patients had shorter CDR3-alpha; the beta difference was nonsignificant.

With respect to this clone: Antigen: not known.

Time point meaning: new active TB diagnosis, blood taken before or within 7 days of starting treatment. The data were produced by immunoSEQ multiplex PCR, yet TCRdb's version contains in-frame clones alone and is incomplete. The sample lists over 30,000 clones, 93% occurring once. The TCR was taken from an adult with tuberculosis. This sample comprised PBMCs, obtained at tuberculosis diagnosis.

This chain's CDR3 is CASTRGIGYPYEQYF. The CDR3 nucleotides read TGTGCCAGCACGAGAGGGATAGGGTACCCCTACGAGCAGTACTTC. V usage is TRBV27 and J usage is TRBJ2-7, with D perhaps matching TRBD2 (5 bases). CDR1 is MNHEY and CDR2 is SMNVEV in the germline V gene (reference sequence). With 7 bases removed from V and 2 bases from J, the gap between germline ends came to 18 bases. CDR3 length: 15 residues.